The clone carrying this T cell receptor (beta chain) showed up just once. The CDR3 is 14 amino acids. CDR1 MGHDK and CDR2 SYGVNS come from the germline V gene. V dropped 6 bases and J dropped 0 bases, with 11 bases sitting between them. Only in-frame clones appear in the TCRdb table, and some are missing; sequencing was by immunoSEQ multiplex PCR. The sample consists of some 14,000 clones, roughly 84% of them appearing once. This specimen belongs to a study of technical replicates of blood from a handful of donors. Material: PBMCs. This chain uses TRBV25-1 with TRBJ2-5; D remains ambiguous. This receptor was identified in a human donor in good health. The CDR3 protein is CASRKTGYQETQYF. Written as DNA, the CDR3 is TGTGCCAGCAGAAAGACTGGGTACCAAGAGACCCAGTACTTC.